This is a list of T cell receptor beta chains from one sample in a study of neurological immune-mediated disorders. Via MiXCR, TCRdb re-called the 5' RACE reads, giving one row per CDR3 protein. The sample has over 55,000 distinct CDR3 sequences; more than 9.5% are singletons. The sequencing input was PBMCs. The receptors here all came from a man aged 25-45 years in good health. Each CDR3 is given with its conserved first and last residue.

TRBJ2-3 TRBV30 CAWKPQGGFDTQYF
TRBJ2-3 TRBV7-2 CASSLEPGTDTQYF
TRBJ1-2 TRBV9 CASSRREDFYGYTF
TRBJ2-2 TRBV7-7 CASSLSISTGELFF
TRBJ2-1 TRBV9 CASSVGRWSSYNEQFF
TRBJ1-5 TRBV27 CASSLGRQNQPQHF
TRBJ1-6 TRBV25-1 CASRLSRTGSPLHF
TRBJ2-7 TRBV10-3 CAISVRVRAQDEQYF
TRBJ2-1 TRBV20-1 CSARDRDLYNEQFF
TRBJ2-7 TRBV29-1 CSVPRQGNPYEQYF
TRBJ2-3 TRBV6-5 CASGAVGPDTQYF
TRBJ2-1 TRBV5-1 CASSLLAGGYNEQFF
TRBJ1-2 TRBV28 CASSRGWGTGYTF
TRBJ2-1 TRBV20-1 CSARTSGMGYNEQFF
TRBJ2-1 TRBV7-3 CASSPDSSYNEQFF
TRBJ1-1 TRBV11-2 CASSLPGGGYTEAFF
TRBJ2-7 TRBV3-1 CASSPLGTGAYEQYF
TRBJ2-1 TRBV7-6 CASSLERAYNEQFF
TRBJ2-7 TRBV18 CASSPRREYEQYF
TRBJ1-6 TRBV10-3 CAISGTGDSPLHF
TRBJ1-2 TRBV21-1 CASSVRPGQVNGYTF
TRBJ2-7 TRBV20-1 CSASLHGTFYEQYF
TRBJ2-1 TRBV28 CASSPAPPGSNNEQFF
TRBJ2-3 TRBV5-1 CASSLDRVTLTDTQYF
TRBJ1-1 TRBV25-1 CASSEVGTGAVNTEAFF
TRBJ1-5 TRBV4-2 CASSQSDQPQHF
TRBJ2-3 TRBV29-1 CSVLGQGGTDTQYF
TRBJ2-6 TRBV28 CASNARQVYSGANVLTF
TRBJ2-1 TRBV24-1 CATSDFDPGQGMYEQFF
TRBJ2-7 TRBV7-2 CASSLVERDKQYF
TRBJ1-3 TRBV28 CASSPLRSSGNTIYF
TRBJ2-7 TRBV7-8 CASSFQTGPGEQYF
TRBJ1-6 TRBV16 CASSQGTGIDSPLHF
TRBJ2-3 TRBV10-3 CATLGGGPETDTQYF
TRBJ2-5 TRBV5-1 CASSLHPVGSGIETQYF
TRBJ2-1 TRBV20-1 CSAREPRGDYNEQFF
TRBJ2-5 TRBV29-1 CSVVGGSGGETQYF
TRBJ2-7 TRBV5-1 CASSRDPLF